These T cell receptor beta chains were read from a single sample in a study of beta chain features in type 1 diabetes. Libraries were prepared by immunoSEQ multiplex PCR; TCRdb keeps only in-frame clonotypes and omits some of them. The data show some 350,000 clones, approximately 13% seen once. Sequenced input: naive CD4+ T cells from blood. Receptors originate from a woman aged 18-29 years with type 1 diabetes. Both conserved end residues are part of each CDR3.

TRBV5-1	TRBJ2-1	CASSLYSIGFEQFF
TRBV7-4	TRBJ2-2	CASSFGGAATGELFF
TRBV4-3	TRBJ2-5	CASSQSQAETQYF
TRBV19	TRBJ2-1	CASSTLGTSGRANEQFF
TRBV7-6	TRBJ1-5	CASSRGTENQPQHF
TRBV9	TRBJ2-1	CASTPTSGVYNEQFF
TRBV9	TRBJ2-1	CASSGTSGSYNEQFF
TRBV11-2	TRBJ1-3	CASSSLLRDRDGNTIYF
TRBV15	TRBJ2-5	CATSRDHPAGETQYF
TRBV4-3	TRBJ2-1	CASSPRLVGGDEQFF
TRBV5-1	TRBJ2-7	CASSLAPGQGAHEQYF
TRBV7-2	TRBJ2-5	CASSNRLAGAGETQYF
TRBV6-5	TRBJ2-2	CASSYGSGSTGELFF
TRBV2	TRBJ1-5	CASSEAADSNQPQHF
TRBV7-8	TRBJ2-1	CASSRRGTNNEQFF
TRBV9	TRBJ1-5	CASSVDYSNQPQHF
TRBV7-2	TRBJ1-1	CASSGHRGKNTEAFF
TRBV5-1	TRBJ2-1	CASSTRTGGYLNEQFF
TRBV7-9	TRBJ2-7	CASSSGLSGGDEQYF
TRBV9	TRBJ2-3	CASSVEGLAPYTDTQYF
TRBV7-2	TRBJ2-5	CASSFSLAGAQETQYF
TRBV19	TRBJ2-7	CASQPGQGSDEQYF
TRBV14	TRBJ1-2	CASSQDGRYGYTF
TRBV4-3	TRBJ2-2	CASSQGGLAVNTGELFF
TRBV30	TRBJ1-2	CAWSTGFQNGYTF
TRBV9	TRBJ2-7	CASSVDPAGYYEQYF
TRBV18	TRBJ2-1	CASSPPGVRLASYNEQFF
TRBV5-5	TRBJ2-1	CASSLGLADYNEQFF
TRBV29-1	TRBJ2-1	CSVGGLAGGQTYNEQFF
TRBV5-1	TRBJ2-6	CASHSGRLNAGANVLTF
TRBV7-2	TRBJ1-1	CASSTRTANTEAFF
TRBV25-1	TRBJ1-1	CASSERYTEAFF
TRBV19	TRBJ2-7	CASSRTSVTYEQYF
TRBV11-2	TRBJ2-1	CASSGGTSGTGEQFF
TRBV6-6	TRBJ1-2	CASSLDRRNGYTF
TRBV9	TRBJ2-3	CASSVAGVTTDTQYF
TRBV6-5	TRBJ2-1	CASSGGQGRRQFF
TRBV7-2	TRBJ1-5	CASSSPRTGRQPQHF
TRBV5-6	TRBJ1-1	CASSIDRGGEAFF
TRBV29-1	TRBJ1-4	CSVERGSGEKLFF
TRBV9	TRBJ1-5	CASSVAGGPQHF
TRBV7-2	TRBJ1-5	CASSPARARGQPQHF
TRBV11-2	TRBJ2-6	CASSLDIVSGANVLTF
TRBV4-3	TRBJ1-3	CASSQAVGTGGNTIYF
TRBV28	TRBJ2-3	CASSLRSDTQYF